This is a list of T cell receptor beta chains from one sample in a study of neurological immune-mediated disorders. Each CDR3 protein gets one entry after TCRdb re-called the 5' RACE reads with MiXCR. The sample lists tens of thousands of distinct CDR3 sequences; under 5% were seen once. Input material: CD4+ T cells from blood. These TCRs come from a middle-aged woman with multiple sclerosis. Each CDR3 is given with its conserved first and last residue. A D gene is named only where the DNA matches it firmly. Size is stated for part of the rows, as once, few or many counts, or as a class when the clone is expanded.

many	TRBD1	TRBV5-1	TRBJ1-6	TGCGCCAGCAGCAGAGGGACAGGGGGCGATTATAATTCACCCCTCCACTTT	CASSRGTGGDYNSPLHF
many	TRBD2	TRBV11-1	TRBJ2-3	TGTGCCAGCAGCTTGAATAGCGGGGCCTGGGATACGCAGTATTTT	CASSLNSGAWDTQYF
many	TRBD2	TRBV24-1	TRBJ2-1	TGTGCCACCAGTGATACACTAGCGGGGGGCGCTGAGCAGTTCTTC	CATSDTLAGGAEQFF
many	NA	TRBV20-1	TRBJ2-7	TGCAGTGCTAGAGATCCACTCGGGCCCGAGCAGTACTTC	CSARDPLGPEQYF
many	TRBD1	TRBV2	TRBJ1-5	TGTGCCAGCAGGGCGACAGGGTTGGGACAGCCCCAGCATTTT	CASRATGLGQPQHF
many	NA	TRBV6-5	TRBJ1-2	TGTGCCAGCAGTTCCCCTAGGGACCCCAAGGGGAAGTATGGCTACACCTTC	CASSSPRDPKGKYGYTF
many	NA	TRBV2	TRBJ1-2	TGTGCCAGCACCTTTGGAGGGGGCTACACCTTC	CASTFGGGYTF
many	NA	TRBV18	TRBJ2-2	TGTGCCAGCTCCCCCATTTCTCGGGGGGCCATCACCGGGGAGCTGTTTTTT	CASSPISRGAITGELFF
many	NA	TRBV20-1	TRBJ1-4	TGCAGTGTTGCCTCCGGGACCTATAATGAAAAACTGTTTTTT	CSVASGTYNEKLFF
many	NA	TRBV5-8	TRBJ1-4	TGTGCCAGCAGTTTGGGAGTAGGGACGGATGAAAAACTGTTTTTT	CASSLGVGTDEKLFF
many	NA	TRBV9	TRBJ1-4	TGTGCCAGCAGCGTAGGGGCTGCAACTAATGAAAAACTGTTTTTT	CASSVGAATNEKLFF
many	NA	TRBV9	TRBJ2-3	TGTGCCAGCAGCGTAGACGCCCGGCTAGCTGGTGATACGCAGTATTTT	CASSVDARLAGDTQYF
many	TRBD1	TRBV24-1	TRBJ2-1	TGTGCCTCTGGGACAGGGGGCAATGAGCAGTTCTTC	CASGTGGNEQFF
many	TRBD1	TRBV29-1	TRBJ2-3	TGCAGCGTTGGGACAGGGGGATCAGATACGCAGTATTTT	CSVGTGGSDTQYF
many	TRBD1	TRBV20-1	TRBJ2-7	TGCAGTGCTGACCCGACAGGGGCAAGCTACGAGCAGTACTTC	CSADPTGASYEQYF
many	NA	TRBV20-1	TRBJ2-7	TGCAGTGCTAGATCACAGGGCTACGAGCAGTACTTC	CSARSQGYEQYF
many	TRBD1	TRBV5-1	TRBJ2-1	TGCGCCAGCAGCTCCTTCGCCGGGACAGGGTTCCGCAATGAGCAGTTCTTC	CASSSFAGTGFRNEQFF
many	NA	TRBV7-2	TRBJ2-2	TGTGCCAGCAGCTTAGTGGGGCCAGACACCGGGGAGCTGTTTTTT	CASSLVGPDTGELFF
NA	TRBD1	TRBV14	TRBJ2-7	TGTGCCAGCAACCAAGATGGTGGGGGACAGGGGAATCCCTACGAGCAGTACTTC	CASNQDGGGQGNPYEQYF
many	NA	TRBV11-2	TRBJ1-1	TGTGCCAGCAGCACCGCACAGGAGTGGAATGAAGCTTTCTTT	CASSTAQEWNEAFF
many	TRBD1	TRBV10-3	TRBJ1-1	TGTGCCATCAGTGAGAAGACAGGGATGGAAGCTTTCTTT	CAISEKTGMEAFF
many	NA	TRBV7-2	TRBJ2-4	TGTGCCAGCAGCTTGTGGTATACCCCAGGGACCAAAAACATTCAGTACTTC	CASSLWYTPGTKNIQYF
many	NA	TRBV25-1	TRBJ1-2	TGTGCCAGCAGTGAATATTCAGTCACTAACTATGGCTACACCTTC	CASSEYSVTNYGYTF
many	NA	TRBV7-9	TRBJ1-2	TGTGCCAGCCATGAACATGAAAGGTCTTCTGGCTACACCTTC	CASHEHERSSGYTF
many	NA	TRBV20-1	TRBJ1-2	TGCAGTGCTAGACAAACCTATGGCTACACCTTC	CSARQTYGYTF
many	TRBD1	TRBV5-5	TRBJ2-7	TGTGCCAGCAGCCCGGGACAGGGGTTCTCCTACGAGCAGTACTTC	CASSPGQGFSYEQYF
many	TRBD2	TRBV20-1	TRBJ2-7	TGCAGTGCTAGAGGGGGGGGGTTCGGCGAGCAGTACTTC	CSARGGGFGEQYF
many	NA	TRBV20-1	TRBJ1-1	TGCAGTGCTAGGGGAAGGGCGTACACTGAAGCTTTCTTT	CSARGRAYTEAFF
many	NA	TRBV25-1	TRBJ1-5	TGTGCCAGCAGTGAACTCTGGGACAATCAGCCCCAGCATTTT	CASSELWDNQPQHF
many	TRBD2	TRBV10-3	TRBJ2-1	TGTGCCATCAGTGACGGACTAGGGGATGAGCAGTTCTTC	CAISDGLGDEQFF
many	TRBD1	TRBV20-1	TRBJ2-7	TGCAGTGCTAGAGATCGGGACAGCAGATACGAGCAGTACTTC	CSARDRDSRYEQYF
many	NA	TRBV29-1	TRBJ2-5	TGCAGCGGTTTGGGGGCCGTACCATACCAAGAGACCCAGTACTTC	CSGLGAVPYQETQYF
many	NA	TRBV12-3/TRBV12-4	TRBJ2-7	TGTGCCAGCAGGTATTGGGGTACGTCGCAGTACTTC	CASRYWGTSQYF
many	NA	TRBV4-2	TRBJ2-5	TGTGCCAGCAGCCAAGATTTCCAGAGCCAAGAGACCCAGTACTTC	CASSQDFQSQETQYF
many	NA	TRBV27	TRBJ2-5	TGTGCCAGCAGTTTAAGGGGGGAGGGGGAGACCCAGTACTTC	CASSLRGEGETQYF
many	TRBD1	TRBV3-1	TRBJ1-1	TGTGCCAGCAGCCTGACAGGGGCGATCACTGAAGCTTTCTTT	CASSLTGAITEAFF
many	NA	TRBV3-1	TRBJ2-2	TGTGCCAGCAGCTCCGACATGAACACCGGGGAGCTGTTTTTT	CASSSDMNTGELFF
many	NA	TRBV3-1	TRBJ2-3	TGTGCCAGCAGCCAAGAACTTCTCGCGGGTCTCACAGATACGCAGTATTTT	CASSQELLAGLTDTQYF
many	NA	TRBV20-1	TRBJ1-1	TGCAGCATAACTAGGGAGCGCAATACTGAAGCTTTCTTT	CSITRERNTEAFF
many	TRBD2	TRBV5-1	TRBJ2-1	TGCGCCAGCAGCCCGGGGGGACTAGCGGGGGCCGGACCCTACAATGAGCAGTTCTTC	CASSPGGLAGAGPYNEQFF
NA	TRBD2	TRBV6-2/TRBV6-3	TRBJ2-3	TGTGCCAGCAGACAGCGGGGAACAGATACGCAGTATTTT	CASRQRGTDTQYF
many	NA	TRBV7-2	TRBJ2-2	TGTGCCAGCAGCTTAAGACTGGCCGGGGAGCTGTTTTTT	CASSLRLAGELFF
many	NA	TRBV20-1	TRBJ1-1	TGCAGTGCTAGAGTCTTCGGGGGACGGACTGAAGCTTTCTTT	CSARVFGGRTEAFF
few	NA	TRBV11-2	TRBJ2-1	TGTGCCAGCAGCCTCATCTACAATGAGCAGTTCTTC	CASSLIYNEQFF
many	NA	TRBV5-1	TRBJ1-2	TGCGCCAGCAGCCCCTGGACAAGGCGGGATGATGGCTACACCTTC	CASSPWTRRDDGYTF
many	NA	TRBV9	TRBJ1-6	TGTGCCAGCAGCGAGACTCAGGCCGACTCACCCCTCCACTTT	CASSETQADSPLHF
many	NA	TRBV20-1	TRBJ2-7	TGCAGTGCCCCTGGAGGGGTCAGCTCCTACGAGCAGTACTTC	CSAPGGVSSYEQYF
many	NA	TRBV20-1	TRBJ2-7	TGCAGTGCTGGGGAAGACGGTTACGAGCAGTACTTC	CSAGEDGYEQYF